This T cell receptor beta chain was observed in a study of response to subunit inactivated influenza vaccine. Notes on the study in general: Few additional T cells are recruited per seasonal influenza vaccination, authors suggested.

In its sample, this clonotype was seen a few times. The antigen is undetermined. The CDR3 covers 16 residues. Losses at the gene ends were 5 bases for V and 0 bases for J; bases not matched to a gene: 5. Each CDR3 protein is one row after TCRdb ran MiXCR on the RT-PCR reads. The sample lists approximately 730,000 distinct CDR3 sequences; about 15% were seen once. The chain is built from TRBV12-3 or TRBV12-4 and TRBJ1-3; 9 bases agree with TRBD1. The sample was PBMCs from blood, taken approximately 15 days before vaccination. This TCR came from a man aged 50 or older who received an inactivated influenza vaccine. As DNA, the CDR3 is TGTGCCAGCAGTACACAGGGGGCTGGCTCTGGAAACACCATATATTTT. Its translation: CASSTQGAGSGNTIYF.